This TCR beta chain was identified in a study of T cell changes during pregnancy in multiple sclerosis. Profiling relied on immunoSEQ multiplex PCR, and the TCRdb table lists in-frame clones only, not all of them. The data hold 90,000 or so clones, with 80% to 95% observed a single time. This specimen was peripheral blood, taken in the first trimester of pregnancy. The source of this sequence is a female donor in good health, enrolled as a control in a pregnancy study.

CDR3 sequence: CASTPWDRSNTEAFF. CDR3 DNA sequence: TGTGCCAGCACCCCCTGGGACAGATCGAACACTGAAGCTTTCTTT. The chain carries TRBV6-5 and TRBJ1-1; TRBD1 matches 7 bases. The CDR3 is made up of 15 amino acids. Trimming took 7 bases from V and 1 from J; bases not matched to a gene: 9. CDR1 MNHEY and CDR2 SVGAGI come from the germline V gene.